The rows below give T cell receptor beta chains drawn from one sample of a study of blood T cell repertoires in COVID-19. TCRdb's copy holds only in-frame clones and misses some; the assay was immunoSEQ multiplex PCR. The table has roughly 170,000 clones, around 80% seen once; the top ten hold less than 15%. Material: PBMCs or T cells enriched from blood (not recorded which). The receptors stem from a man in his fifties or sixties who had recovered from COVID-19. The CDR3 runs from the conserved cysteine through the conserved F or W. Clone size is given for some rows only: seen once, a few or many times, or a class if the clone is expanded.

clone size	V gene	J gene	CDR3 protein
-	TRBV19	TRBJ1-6	CASSMEAGGDTPLHF
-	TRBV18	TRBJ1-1	CASSSRENTEAFF
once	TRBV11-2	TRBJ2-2	CASTYQGVTGELFF
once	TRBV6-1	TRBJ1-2	CASSEVKGLRGYTF
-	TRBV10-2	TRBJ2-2	CASTKAGERGGELFF
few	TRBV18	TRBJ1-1	CASSGLQGVNTEAFF
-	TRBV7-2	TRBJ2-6	CASSLGGSGANVLTF
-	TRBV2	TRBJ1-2	CASSLRRGANYGYTF
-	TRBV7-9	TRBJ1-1	CASSEEKMNTEAFF
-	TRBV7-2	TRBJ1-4	CASGDTTNEKLFF
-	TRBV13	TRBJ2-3	CASSLGLRTGRSTDTQYF
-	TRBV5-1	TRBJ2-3	CASSLVASGGPTDTQYF
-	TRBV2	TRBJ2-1	CASRQREPTGADEQFF
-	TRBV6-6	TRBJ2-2	CASSLSHLQGTDTGELFF
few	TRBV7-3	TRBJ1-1	CASSLAPGQGAGTEAFF
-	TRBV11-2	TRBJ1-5	CASSPGTGASPQHF
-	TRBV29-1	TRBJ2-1	CSAGWGGAPEQFF
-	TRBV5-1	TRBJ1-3	CASSFGALQGSSGNTIYF
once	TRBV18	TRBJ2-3	CASSPGNPDTQYF
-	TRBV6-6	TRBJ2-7	CASSQNRGNEQYF
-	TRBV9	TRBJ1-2	CASSKRQGDYGYTF
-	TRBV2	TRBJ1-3	CASSGGTSSGNTIYF
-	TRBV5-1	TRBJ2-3	CASRSDTSTDTQYF
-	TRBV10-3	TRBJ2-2	CAISPRGKRGGPGELFF